These 32 T cell receptor beta chains originate from one sample sequenced in a study of human T cells and chemical hapten exposure. Noted time point: healthy volunteer bleed at 2 weeks. The template was total RNA from unfractionated whole blood. TCRdb passed the RACE reads through MiXCR, listing each CDR3 protein once. The sample has 25,000 to 35,000 distinct CDR3 sequences; 6.5% to 8.5% are singletons. Sequencing was carried out using whole blood. Source of these receptors: a human donor in good health. Some clones in this sample may be carry-over from other donors' samples.

This clonotype was seen many times. The V gene is TRBV28, the J gene TRBJ1-1; 9 bases are shared with TRBD1. Losses at the gene ends were 7 bases for V and 4 bases for J; bases not matched to a gene: 13. The CDR3 extends over 16 amino acids. The germline CDR1 and CDR2 sequences are MDHEN and SYDVKM. The CDR3 nucleotides are TGTGCCAGCACCTTCCCTCCGTCGGACAGGGGCACTGAAGCTTTCTTT. It codes for CASTFPPSDRGTEAFF.

Many counts were recorded for this clonotype. The chain combines TRBV9 with TRBJ1-6, with D perhaps matching TRBD1 (5 bases). Per the germline V gene, CDR1 is SGDLS and CDR2 is YYNGEE. The CDR3 loop spans 14 amino acids. V lost 0 bases to trimming and J lost 9 bases, with 10 bases between them. The CDR3 coding sequence is TGTGCCAGCAGCGTAGTAGGGGAAGGTTCACCCCTCCACTTT. This gives the protein CASSVVGEGSPLHF.

This clonotype occurred a few times. The gene calls are TRBV11-2 and TRBJ1-2; D ambiguous. Deletions cut 3 bases from V and 2 bases from J, with 10 bases between. From germline, CDR1 is SGHAT and CDR2 FQNNGV. The CDR3 loop spans 14 amino acids. CDR3 sequence (DNA): TGTGCCAGCAGCTTCGAGATAGGGAACTATGGCTACACCTTC. It is translated as CASSFEIGNYGYTF.

The genes are TRBV7-2 and TRBJ1-1; 10 bases line up with TRBD1. Germline V gene sequence: CDR1 SGHTA, CDR2 FQGNSA. The CDR3 is 17 residues long. The junction had 9 bases not matched to a gene; V was cut back by 5 bases and J by 0 bases. The CDR3 sequence: CASSRRRQGALNTEAFF. In DNA form, the CDR3 reads TGTGCCAGCAGCCGGCGAAGACAGGGGGCTTTGAACACTGAAGCTTTCTTT.

This clonotype was picked up a small number of times. This may be a read error, as it is one base from a much larger clone. V and J are TRBV10-3 and TRBJ2-7; no clear D gene. The V gene's germline CDR1 is ENHRY and CDR2 SYGVKD. This CDR3 region has 11 residues. The CDR3 nucleotides read TGTGCCATCAGTGATACCTACGGGCAGTACTTC. Amino acid sequence: CAISDTYGQYF.

Many counts were recorded for this clonotype. The chain employs TRBV2 and TRBJ2-1; D is ambiguous. Germline V gene data show CDR1 as SNHLY and CDR2 as FYNNEI. Trimming removed 2 bases at V and 7 bases at J, with 6 bases between. There are 12 residues in the CDR3. The CDR3 nucleotides are TGTGCCAGCAGTGAATCGTGGAATGAGCAGTTCTTC. Amino acids: CASSESWNEQFF.

At least ten counts were recorded for this clonotype. The genes are TRBV11-2 and TRBJ2-3; the match to TRBD2 covers 9 bases. The CDR3 spans 14 residues. V lost 6 bases and J lost 2; bases outside the gene matches: 3. CDR1 and CDR2 from the germline V gene are SGHAT and FQNNGV. DNA of the CDR3: TGTGCCAGCAGGCGGGGGGGCAACACAGATACGCAGTATTTT. Amino acids: CASRRGGNTDTQYF.

The sample holds many counts of this clonotype. The chain links TRBV29-1 to TRBJ2-1; TRBD2 might be the D (5 bases). The germline CDR1 and CDR2 sequences are SQVTM and ANQGSEA. The CDR3 runs 13 residues. V lost 4 bases and J 1 base, leaving 8 bases between the germline ends. CDR3: CSVVGVSYNEQFF. In DNA form, the CDR3 reads TGCAGCGTTGTCGGGGTTTCCTACAATGAGCAGTTCTTC.

This clonotype was observed at least ten times. Germline is not matched at one junction end, which may reflect a read error. The chain recombines TRBV12-3 or TRBV12-4 with TRBJ2-7; 9 bases are a match to TRBD2. The CDR3 extends over 11 amino acids. The CDR3: CASSGSGSPQF. CDR3 bases: TGTGCCAGCAGTGGTAGCGGGAGCCCCCAATTC.

The chain has TRBV6-2 or TRBV6-3 and TRBJ2-7; a possible D gene is TRBD1 (6 bases). CDR3 length: 14 amino acids. Looked up from germline, CDR1 is MNHEY and CDR2 is SVGEGT. Trimming left V 4 bases short and J 2 bases short, with 12 bases between. CDR3 DNA sequence: TGTGCCAGCAGTTTGACAGGAGTCCCCTACGAGCAGTACTTC. Protein sequence: CASSLTGVPYEQYF.

The CDR3 reads CSAGGGTGDEKLFF. CDR3 DNA: TGCAGTGCTGGAGGAGGGACAGGGGATGAAAAACTGTTTTTT. This chain connects TRBV20-1 to TRBJ1-4, with 10 bases that match TRBD1. With V trimmed by 5 bases and J by 6 bases, 6 bases remained unmatched. The CDR3 extends over 14 amino acids. Germline V gene data show CDR1 as DFQATT and CDR2 as SNEGSKA (reference sequence).

This clonotype appeared many times. The chain employs TRBV18 and TRBJ1-1, with D hard to call. The CDR3 spans 11 residues. V was pared by 4 bases and J by 7 bases, with 7 bases between. Germline CDR1 is KGHSH and CDR2 is LQKENI. The CDR3 protein is CASSLGYEAFF. CDR3 bases: TGTGCCAGCTCACTAGGATATGAAGCTTTCTTT.

The rearrangement joins TRBV14 to TRBJ1-3, with D possibly being TRBD1 (5 bases). Germline CDR1 and CDR2: SGHDN and FVKESK. Trimming shortened V by 0 bases and J by 0 bases, and 18 bases separated the two germline ends. CDR3 length: 19 amino acids. The CDR3 here is CASSQELYGHGSSGNTIYF. DNA of the CDR3: TGTGCCAGCAGCCAAGAATTATATGGACACGGGTCCTCTGGAAACACCATATATTTT. The full variable domain, completed using reference TRBV14 and TRBJ1-3, is EAGVTQFPSHSVIEKGQTVTLRCDPISGHDNLYWYRRVMGKEIKFLLHFVKESKQDESGMPNNRFLAERTGGTYSTLKVQPAELEDSGVYFCASSQELYGHGSSGNTIYFGEGSWLTVV.

The V gene is TRBV5-1, the J gene TRBJ1-1, with D possibly TRBD1 on 6 matching bases. Trimming took 4 bases from V and 0 from J, leaving 16 bases between them. The CDR3 extends over 16 amino acids. CDR1 and CDR2 from the germline V gene are SGHRS and YFSETQ. The CDR3 nucleotides read TGCGCCAGCAGCCGGGACCCCGGGGGCATGAACACTGAAGCTTTCTTT. Its translation is CASSRDPGGMNTEAFF.

This clonotype has more than one count but fewer than ten. J is TRBJ2-4 and V is TRBV25-1; D is uncertain. Germline V gene sequence: CDR1 MGHDK, CDR2 SYGVNS. Between the trimmed V and J ends, which lost 4 bases and 8 bases, there was a span of 12 bases. The CDR3 sequence is 13 residues long. CDR3 loop: CASSGRNGYIQYF. The CDR3 nucleotides are TGTGCCAGCAGTGGCCGGAATGGCTACATTCAGTACTTC.

In the case of this clonotype: The junction shows a germline mismatch at one end, possibly a read error. This sequence joins TRBV3-1 and TRBJ2-2; D may be TRBD2 (6 bases). This CDR3 region has 17 residues. Germline CDR1 LGHDT, CDR2 YNNKEL (reference sequence). In DNA form, the CDR3 reads TGTGCCAGCATCCAAGATCGGCGGGAAGGGTACACCGGGGAGCTGTTTTTT. Amino acids: CASIQDRREGYTGELFF.

This chain joins TRBV30 and TRBJ1-3, with a weak D call TRBD1 (5 bases). Germline loops: CDR1 GTSNPN, CDR2 SVGIG (reference sequence). This CDR3 has 15 amino acids. V gave up 3 bases and J gave up 0 bases, with 12 bases separating them. The CDR3 here is CAWSLGPNSGNTIYF. In nucleotides, the CDR3 is TGTGCCTGGAGCCTGGGGCCGAACTCTGGAAACACCATATATTTT.

Only a few counts were recorded for this clonotype. The chain combines TRBV7-9 with TRBJ1-1; no definite D call. Germline CDR1 is SEHNR and CDR2 is FQNEAQ (reference sequence). The CDR3 totals 13 residues. Between the trimmed V and J ends, which lost 0 bases and 11 bases, there was a span of 13 bases. The chain's CDR3 is CASSLAGQNGAFF. CDR3 coding DNA: TGTGCCAGCAGCTTAGCCGGCCAGAATGGGGCTTTCTTT.

This clonotype was counted between two and nine times. The gene calls are TRBV5-5 and TRBJ2-7; D gene ambiguous. This CDR3 is built from 12 residues. Trimming removed 4 bases from V and 3 bases from J, with 8 bases in between. Germline assignment: CDR1 SGHKS and CDR2 YYEKEE (reference sequence). CDR3 protein: CASSQRLYEQYF. The CDR3 nucleotides are TGTGCCAGCAGCCAGAGGCTCTACGAGCAGTACTTC.

The chain is built from TRBV29-1 and TRBJ2-7; 8 bases match TRBD1. Germline CDR1 is SQVTM and CDR2 is ANQGSEA. V was clipped by 5 bases and J by 0 bases; unmatched bases: 6. This CDR3 has 14 residues. CDR3 DNA: TGCAGCGTTCGGGACAGGATGAACTCCTACGAGCAGTACTTC. Protein: CSVRDRMNSYEQYF.

This sequence joins TRBV11-2 and TRBJ2-4; 8 nucleotides match TRBD2. Germline lookup yields CDR1 SGHAT and CDR2 FQNNGV. The CDR3 loop spans 22 amino acids. The trim removed 5 bases at V and 0 bases at J, leaving 24 bases unmatched. CDR3 loop: CASSPQLWTGGPQTRAKNIQYF. The CDR3, as DNA: TGTGCCAGCAGCCCTCAGTTATGGACGGGAGGGCCTCAGACTAGAGCCAAAAACATTCAGTACTTC. The variable domain in full, completed from reference TRBV11-2 and TRBJ2-4, reads EAGVAQSPRYKIIEKRQSVAFWCNPISGHATLYWYQQILGQGPKLLIQFQNNGVVDDSQLPKDRFSAERLKGVDSTLKIQPAKLEDSAVYLCASSPQLWTGGPQTRAKNIQYFGAGTRLSVL.

This clonotype was counted ten times or more. V usage is TRBV6-6 and J usage is TRBJ2-1; D might be TRBD1 (6 bases). Trimming left V 5 bases short and J 8 bases short, with 13 bases between. The CDR3 runs to 13 residues. CDR1 and CDR2 from the germline V gene are MNHNY and SVGAGI (reference sequence). This CDR3 reads CASSVDRLHEQFF. As DNA, the CDR3 is TGTGCCAGCAGTGTCGACAGGCTCCATGAGCAGTTCTTC.

At least ten counts were recorded for this clonotype. The chain uses TRBV28 and TRBJ1-2; 7 bases fit TRBD1. The length of the CDR3 is 13 residues. V was clipped by 7 bases and J by 4 bases; unmatched bases: 6. Germline lookup yields CDR1 MDHEN and CDR2 SYDVKM. CDR3 protein: CASKQGPTYGYTF. In nucleotides, the CDR3 is TGTGCCAGCAAACAGGGGCCTACCTATGGCTACACCTTC.

This clonotype was seen a few times. The chain has TRBV3-1 and TRBJ1-5; D is unresolved. The CDR3 has 14 residues. V was clipped by 1 base and J by 3 bases, with 7 bases between them. Germline values: CDR1 LGHDT, CDR2 YNNKEL (reference sequence). The CDR3 region is CASSQVGTNQPQHF. CDR3 bases: TGTGCCAGCAGCCAAGTTGGCACCAATCAGCCCCAGCATTTT.

Ten or more counts support this clonotype. The chain is built from TRBV7-6 and TRBJ2-7; tentatively, D is TRBD1 (6 bases). Germline values: CDR1 SGHVS, CDR2 FNYEAQ. CDR3 length: 14 amino acids. The ends were cut back, 3 bases at V and 4 bases at J, with 13 bases in the middle. As DNA, the CDR3 is TGTGCCAGCAGCTTCGCAGGGGAAGGGTACGAGCAGTACTTC. Translation: CASSFAGEGYEQYF.

This rearrangement joins TRBV7-2 to TRBJ1-6, with 12 positions matching TRBD1. Germline CDR1 is SGHTA and CDR2 is FQGNSA. The CDR3 consists of 16 residues. Losses at the gene ends were 1 base for V and 7 bases for J; bases not matched to a gene: 2. CDR3 in DNA: TGTGCCAGCAGCTTAGTGGGGACAGGGGGCAATTCACCCCTCCACTTT. This codes for CASSLVGTGGNSPLHF.

The chain recombines TRBV27 with TRBJ2-7, with TRBD2 as a possible D gene (6 bases). Between the trimmed V and J ends, which lost 2 bases and 2 bases, there was a span of 13 bases. The germline CDR1 and CDR2 sequences are MNHEY and SMNVEV (reference sequence). The CDR3 loop spans 15 amino acids. The CDR3 region has the DNA TGTGCCAGCAGTTTAGGGGAGGTACCCACCTACGAGCAGTACTTC. Protein: CASSLGEVPTYEQYF.

This clonotype has at least ten counts. The V and J genes are TRBV30 and TRBJ1-3; 10 bases map to TRBD1. V was clipped by 8 bases and J by 4 bases; unmatched bases: 17. From germline, CDR1 is GTSNPN and CDR2 SVGIG (reference sequence). The CDR3 covers 17 residues. The CDR3, as DNA: TGTGCCCGGACAAGATCCGGACAGGGGGAGAGGGGAAACACCATATATTTT. Translated: CARTRSGQGERGNTIYF.

V and J are TRBV5-5 and TRBJ2-1; a weak D match, TRBD2 (5 bases). The CDR3 consists of 18 residues. Germline CDR1 is SGHKS and CDR2 is YYEKEE (reference sequence). Trimming removed 4 bases at V and 5 bases at J, with 25 bases between. In DNA, the CDR3 is TGTGCCAGCAGCAGTTCACGCGGGCTAGCTGGGGAAAACAATGAGCAGTTCTTC. It is translated as CASSSSRGLAGENNEQFF.

The chain links TRBV5-5 to TRBJ2-2; D ambiguous. The CDR3 sequence is 16 residues long. The V and J ends lost 0 bases and 6 bases respectively, with 15 bases between them. Germline lookup yields CDR1 SGHKS and CDR2 YYEKEE (reference sequence). The chain's CDR3 is CASSLANALCPGELFF. The CDR3 DNA reads as TGTGCCAGCAGCTTGGCCAACGCCCTGTGCCCCGGGGAGCTGTTTTTT.

A remark on this clonotype: An end of the junction differs from the germline gene, which may be a read error. This rearrangement joins TRBV5-6 to TRBJ1-2; the match to TRBD1 covers 9 bases. From germline, CDR1 is SGHDT and CDR2 YYEEEE. This CDR3 contains 16 residues. This CDR3 reads CASTPSARDRAYGDTF. The CDR3 DNA sequence: TGTGCCAGCACCCCGAGTGCTCGGGACAGGGCTTATGGCGACACCTTC.

J is TRBJ2-3 and V is TRBV28, with 11 bases aligning to TRBD2. Germline lookup yields CDR1 MDHEN and CDR2 SYDVKM. Trimming removed 5 bases from V and 1 base from J; junction bases left unmatched: 5. The CDR3 consists of 16 residues. The CDR3 sequence: CASSRGTSGGTDTQYF. CDR3 in DNA: TGTGCCAGCAGTCGAGGGACTAGCGGAGGCACAGATACGCAGTATTTT.